These 29 T cell receptor beta chains were sequenced from one sample in a study of T cell responses to AZD1222 COVID-19 vaccine. Here immunoSEQ multiplex PCR was the method, and the copy in TCRdb shows in-frame clones only, minus some. Here the sample spans about 140,000 clones, 75% to 95% being singletons. The starting material was peripheral blood, obtained 28 days after the second dose of the MenACWY control vaccine. Receptors originate from an adult who received the MenACWY meningococcal vaccine as a control.

The chain links TRBV18 to TRBJ2-3, with D unclear. V lost 4 bases to trimming and J lost 0 bases, with 8 bases between them. The CDR3 totals 14 residues. From germline, CDR1 is KGHSH and CDR2 LQKENI. Here the CDR3 DNA reads TGTGCCAGCTCACTCTGGGATAGCACAGATACGCAGTATTTT. It codes for CASSLWDSTDTQYF. The full variable domain, rest sourced from reference TRBV18 and TRBJ2-3, is NAGVMQNPRHLVRRRGQEARLRCSPMKGHSHVYWYRQLPEEGLKFMVYLQKENIIDESGMPKERFSAEFPKEGPSILRIQQVVRGDSAAYFCASSLWDSTDTQYFGPGTRLTVL.

DNA of the CDR3: TGTGCCAGCAGTTCCCAAGGACAGGGGGCAAGGGAAAAACTGTTTTTT. It translates to CASSSQGQGAREKLFF. The V and J genes are TRBV28 and TRBJ1-4, with 11 bases lining up with TRBD1. The CDR3 has 16 amino acids. J lost 8 bases, V lost 4 bases, and 9 bases had no gene match. Looked up from germline, CDR1 is MDHEN and CDR2 is SYDVKM. The whole variable domain, filled in from reference TRBV28 and TRBJ1-4, reads DVKVTQSSRYLVKRTGEKVFLECVQDMDHENMFWYRQDPGLGLRLIYFSYDVKMKEKGDIPEGYSVSREKKERFSLILESASTNQTSMYLCASSSQGQGAREKLFFGSGTQLSVL.

This rearrangement joins TRBV7-2 to TRBJ2-2; D is uncertain. In germline, CDR1 is SGHTA, CDR2 FQGNSA. V was clipped by 7 bases and J by 0 bases, with 9 bases between them. This CDR3 comprises 14 residues. The DNA of the CDR3 is TGTGCCAGCACGGGTACAGCGAACACCGGGGAGCTGTTTTTT. It encodes CASTGTANTGELFF.

The CDR3 nucleotides read TGCGCCAGCAGCCGCACAACTAGCGGGAGGGCCGGAAACATTCAGTACTTC. Protein product: CASSRTTSGRAGNIQYF. The chain combines TRBV4-3 with TRBJ2-4, with TRBD2 matching 13 bases. CDR1 is LGHNA and CDR2 is YSLEER in the germline V gene. The CDR3 has 17 amino acids. V shed 4 bases and J 6 bases; nucleotides not matched to a gene: 9.

The V gene is TRBV28, the J gene TRBJ2-1, with 14 positions matching TRBD2. Germline assignment: CDR1 MDHEN and CDR2 SYDVKM. This CDR3 has 17 amino acids. The V and J ends lost 5 bases and 8 bases, in that order; junction bases with no gene match: 11. The CDR3 nucleotides read TGTGCCAGCAGTCCCCCTCCTGGGACTAGCGGGAGCCATGAGCAGTTCTTC. Translation gives CASSPPPGTSGSHEQFF.

The J gene is TRBJ1-2, the V gene TRBV12-3 or TRBV12-4, with 7 bases aligning to TRBD1. Losses at the gene ends were 6 bases for V and 6 bases for J; bases not matched to a gene: 7. This CDR3 contains 13 residues. CDR3 protein: CASRNRGPHGYTF. CDR3 DNA: TGTGCCAGCAGGAATAGGGGGCCCCATGGCTACACCTTC.

This clone was counted once. The chain is built from TRBV9 and TRBJ2-7, with D unresolved. V dropped 0 bases and J dropped 1 base, with 11 bases sitting between them. Germline CDR1 and CDR2: SGDLS and YYNGEE. There are 15 residues in the CDR3. CDR3 sequence: CASSVGDRASYEQYF. The CDR3 bases are TGTGCCAGCAGCGTAGGGGATAGGGCATCCTACGAGCAGTACTTC. Full variable domain (outside the CDR3, taken from reference TRBV9 and TRBJ2-7): DSGVTQTPKHLITATGQRVTLRCSPRSGDLSVYWYQQSLDQGLQFLIQYYNGEERAKGNILERFSAQQFPDLHSELNLSSLELGDSALYFCASSVGDRASYEQYFGPGTRLTVT.

The chain couples TRBV19 to TRBJ2-7; 12 positions match TRBD1. The CDR3 runs 14 residues. With V trimmed by 10 bases and J by 7 bases, 11 bases remained unmatched. The germline V gene has CDR1 LNHDA and CDR2 SQIVND (reference sequence). The CDR3 sequence is CATSGTGGGGEQYF. CDR3 sequence (DNA): TGTGCCACCTCCGGGACAGGGGGCGGCGGTGAGCAGTACTTC. The whole variable domain, filled in from reference TRBV19 and TRBJ2-7, reads DGGITQSPKYLFRKEGQNVTLSCEQNLNHDAMYWYRQDPGQGLRLIYYSQIVNDFQKGDIAEGYSVSREKKESFPLTVTSAQKNPTAFYLCATSGTGGGGEQYFGPGTRLTVT.

V and J are TRBV7-6 and TRBJ1-1; the D is unclear. The CDR3 totals 13 residues. V was clipped by 5 bases and J by 6 bases, with 13 bases between them. Germline assignment: CDR1 SGHVS and CDR2 FNYEAQ. This chain's CDR3 is CASSLSRGAEAFF. For the CDR3, the DNA is TGTGCCAGCAGCCTTAGCCGGGGAGCTGAAGCTTTCTTT.

The rearrangement links TRBV2 to TRBJ1-2, with no clear D. Germline V gene sequence: CDR1 SNHLY, CDR2 FYNNEI. CDR3 length: 14 residues. V shed 5 bases and J shed 1 base, with 11 bases lying between them. The CDR3 region is CASSLTDFNYGYTF. In nucleotides, the CDR3 is TGTGCCAGCAGTTTGACGGATTTTAACTATGGCTACACCTTC. The variable domain in full, completed from reference TRBV2 and TRBJ1-2, reads EPEVTQTPSHQVTQMGQEVILRCVPISNHLYFYWYRQILGQKVEFLVSFYNNEISEKSEIFDDQFSVERPDGSNFTLKIRSTKLEDSAMYFCASSLTDFNYGYTFGSGTRLTVV.

The chain uses TRBV13 and TRBJ1-1; possible D gene TRBD1, 6 bases. V was trimmed by 3 bases and J by 1 base, leaving 9 bases between them. This CDR3 has 14 amino acids. In germline, CDR1 is PRHDT, CDR2 FYEKMQ (reference sequence). CDR3 sequence: CASSFRGQNTEAFF. The CDR3 nucleotides are TGTGCCAGCAGCTTCAGGGGCCAGAACACTGAAGCTTTCTTT.

This clone came up once. The J gene is TRBJ1-3, the V gene TRBV19, with D unclear. Germline V gives CDR1 LNHDA, CDR2 SQIVND (reference sequence). V dropped 5 bases and J dropped 1 base, with 15 bases sitting between them. This CDR3 spans 16 amino acids. The CDR3 here is CASSPVGRMSGNTIYF. The CDR3 nucleotides read TGTGCCAGTAGTCCCGTAGGGAGGATGTCTGGAAACACCATATATTTT.

This chain connects TRBV18 to TRBJ2-7, with D possibly TRBD2 on 5 matching bases. This CDR3 is 14 amino acids long. Germline V lookup: CDR1 KGHSH, CDR2 LQKENI. V gave up 1 base and J gave up 3 bases, with 10 bases separating them. In DNA form, the CDR3 reads TGTGCCAGCTCACCACGGACTGGGGACTACGAGCAGTACTTC. Its translation is CASSPRTGDYEQYF.

V usage is TRBV9 and J usage is TRBJ2-3; 8 bases are shared with TRBD1. The germline CDR1 and CDR2 sequences are SGDLS and YYNGEE. The CDR3 loop spans 15 amino acids. After removal of 3 bases from V and 3 bases from J, the junction contained 6 bases not matched to a gene. CDR3 region: CASSGTGGWTDTQYF. CDR3 nucleotides: TGTGCCAGCAGCGGAACAGGGGGTTGGACAGATACGCAGTATTTT. Full variable domain (missing parts from reference TRBV9 and TRBJ2-3): DSGVTQTPKHLITATGQRVTLRCSPRSGDLSVYWYQQSLDQGLQFLIQYYNGEERAKGNILERFSAQQFPDLHSELNLSSLELGDSALYFCASSGTGGWTDTQYFGPGTRLTVL.

The genes are TRBV5-5 and TRBJ2-1; unclear D gene. There are 15 residues in the CDR3. The V gene's germline CDR1 is SGHKS and CDR2 YYEKEE (reference sequence). V was shortened by 0 bases and J by 0 bases, with 7 bases between the two germline ends. In DNA form, the CDR3 reads TGTGCCAGCAGCTTGGCGGCAGGCTCCTACAATGAGCAGTTCTTC. It translates to CASSLAAGSYNEQFF.

The gene calls are TRBV10-1 and TRBJ2-7; tentative D call: TRBD2 (5 bases). Germline lookup yields CDR1 WNHNN and CDR2 SYGVQD (reference sequence). CDR3 size: 13 residues. V was trimmed by 0 bases and J by 5 bases, leaving 8 bases between them. The CDR3 here is CASSESGVDEQYF. CDR3 bases: TGCGCCAGCAGTGAGTCCGGGGTGGACGAGCAGTACTTC.

The gene calls are TRBV2 and TRBJ2-7; 12 bases map to TRBD2. Unmatched junction bases numbered 5, after V lost 6 bases and J lost 2 bases. Germline V gene sequence: CDR1 SNHLY, CDR2 FYNNEI. The length of the CDR3 is 15 residues. The DNA for the CDR3 is TGTGCCAGCAGAGAGGGGACTAGCGGGCCCTACGAGCAGTACTTC. Amino acids: CASREGTSGPYEQYF.

This sequence joins TRBV19 and TRBJ1-2, with TRBD1 identical over 8 bases. Germline CDR1 and CDR2: LNHDA and SQIVND (reference sequence). This CDR3 spans 17 amino acids. J lost 4 bases, V lost 8 bases, and 18 bases had no gene match. CDR3 nucleotide sequence: TGTGCCAGTGGCGAGGGGACAGGATCCTTTTTGAGCTATGGCTACACCTTC. It is translated as CASGEGTGSFLSYGYTF.

The V gene is TRBV6-1, the J gene TRBJ2-7, with 7 bases that match TRBD2. Germline CDR1 is MNHNS and CDR2 is SASEGT. The CDR3 length is 18 residues. V lost 2 bases to trimming and J lost 4 bases; unmatched junction nucleotides: 17. CDR3 residues: CASSEIGEGTFGFYEQYF. CDR3 in DNA: TGTGCCAGCAGTGAAATTGGGGAGGGGACGTTCGGGTTTTACGAGCAGTACTTC.

The chain recombines TRBV4-3 with TRBJ2-7; tentatively, D is TRBD1 (7 bases). Germline lookup yields CDR1 LGHNA and CDR2 YSLEER. The CDR3 is 15 residues long. V lost 0 bases to trimming and J lost 6 bases, with 15 bases between them. CDR3 coding DNA: TGCGCCAGCAGCCAAGATCTGCAGGGGGGTGTCGAGCAGTACTTC. It is translated as CASSQDLQGGVEQYF.

This chain connects TRBV7-2 to TRBJ1-1; the match to TRBD1 covers 7 bases. The CDR3 sequence is 15 residues long. The germline gives CDR1 SGHTA, CDR2 FQGNSA. V shed 5 bases, J shed 1 base, and the junction held 7 bases outside the gene matches. The CDR3 reads CASSVRDSQNTEAFF. DNA for the CDR3: TGTGCCAGCAGCGTGAGGGACAGCCAGAACACTGAAGCTTTCTTT.

The chain recombines TRBV3-1 (or the pseudogene TRBV3-2) with TRBJ2-7; D is possibly TRBD1 (5 bases). V was cut by 0 bases and J by 0 bases, with 15 bases left in between. Per the germline V gene, CDR1 is LGHDT and CDR2 is YNNKEL (reference sequence). This CDR3 is 17 amino acids long. The CDR3 nucleotides are TGTGCCAGCAGCCAAGATCACGGACACATATTCTCCTACGAGCAGTACTTC. Translating it yields CASSQDHGHIFSYEQYF.

V and J are TRBV7-9 and TRBJ1-2, with a tentative D call TRBD1 (6 bases). CDR1 is SEHNR, CDR2 FQNEAQ, per germline (reference sequence). Trimming cost V 1 base and J 1 base, with 10 bases left between them. The CDR3 contains 15 residues. The CDR3 DNA follows: TGTGCCAGCAGCTTAGGCCAGGGGTTTAACTATGGCTACACCTTC. As protein: CASSLGQGFNYGYTF.

The V gene is TRBV20-1, the J gene TRBJ2-5, with 14 bases matching TRBD2. CDR3 length: 15 amino acids. In germline, CDR1 is DFQATT, CDR2 SNEGSKA (reference sequence). After removal of 3 bases from V and 5 bases from J, the junction contained 5 bases not matched to a gene. CDR3 residues: CSASETSGGVETQYF. The CDR3 DNA reads TGCAGTGCTAGTGAGACTAGCGGGGGGGTCGAGACCCAGTACTTC.

The V gene is TRBV18, the J gene TRBJ2-1; 10 bases align to TRBD1. The length of the CDR3 is 17 residues. Trimming at V came to 2 bases and at J to 10 bases, leaving 14 bases not matched to a gene. CDR1 and CDR2 (germline): KGHSH, LQKENI. The CDR3 DNA sequence: TGTGCCAGCTCACCAAATGTGGCCGGGACAGGGGTCGAGGAGCAGTTCTTC. It is translated as CASSPNVAGTGVEEQFF.

The table lists this clone with a count of one. The chain couples TRBV29-1 to TRBJ1-3; 9 nucleotides agree with TRBD1. V shed 7 bases, J shed 1 base, and the junction held 5 bases outside the gene matches. This CDR3 comprises 14 residues. Germline values: CDR1 SQVTM, CDR2 ANQGSEA. The CDR3 is CSATGGTSGNTIYF. DNA of the CDR3: TGCAGCGCGACAGGGGGGACGTCTGGAAACACCATATATTTT.

This chain uses TRBV6-1 with TRBJ1-5; D ambiguous. There are 16 residues in the CDR3. Trimming left V 4 bases short and J 2 bases short, with 15 bases between. Germline values: CDR1 MNHNS, CDR2 SASEGT. CDR3 nucleotide sequence: TGTGCCAGCAGTGGGGAGAACCGTTCTGGCAATCAGCCCCAGCATTTT. This codes for CASSGENRSGNQPQHF.

The rearrangement links TRBV5-1 to TRBJ1-4; D unclear. The CDR3 contains 14 residues. Trimming removed 2 bases at V and 7 bases at J, with 12 bases between. Germline CDR1 is SGHRS and CDR2 is YFSETQ. In DNA form, the CDR3 reads TGCGCCAGCAGCTTTGAGGCGGTTAGTGAAAAACTGTTTTTT. Its protein is CASSFEAVSEKLFF.

This chain uses TRBV4-3 with TRBJ2-3; either TRBD1 or TRBD2 may supply D (5 bases each). The CDR3 loop spans 16 amino acids. Trimming shortened V by 1 base and J by 2 bases, and 13 bases separated the two germline ends. CDR1 and CDR2 (germline): LGHNA, YSLEER. Here the CDR3 DNA reads TGCGCCAGCAGCCAAGCTGGGGGACCGAACACAGATACGCAGTATTTT. Translating gives CASSQAGGPNTDTQYF.